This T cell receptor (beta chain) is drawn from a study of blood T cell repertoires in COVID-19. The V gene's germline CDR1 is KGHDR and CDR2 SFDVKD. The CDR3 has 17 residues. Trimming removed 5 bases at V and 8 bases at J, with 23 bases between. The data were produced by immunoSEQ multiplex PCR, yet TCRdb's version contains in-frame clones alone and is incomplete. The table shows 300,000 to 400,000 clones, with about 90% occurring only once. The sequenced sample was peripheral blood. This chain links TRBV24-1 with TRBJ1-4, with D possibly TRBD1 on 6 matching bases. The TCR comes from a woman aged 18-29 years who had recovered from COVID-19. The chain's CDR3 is CATSVCGGVGGQEKLFF. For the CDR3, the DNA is TGTGCCACCAGTGTATGCGGGGGAGTCGGGGGCCAGGAAAAACTGTTTTTT.